Below are 26 T cell receptor beta chains sequenced from a single sample in a study of cytotoxic CD8 clonotypes in ibrutinib-treated CLL. The repertoire was sequenced with immunoSEQ multiplex PCR; TCRdb's copy has only in-frame clones and lacks some. Of about 140,000 clones listed, 75% to 95% are singletons. Here the sequenced sample was PBMCs, taken after 12 months of ibrutinib treatment. The receptors derive from a human donor with chronic lymphocytic leukemia.

The chain links TRBV28 to TRBJ2-3; D gene uncertain. This CDR3 comprises 15 residues. V shed 4 bases and J shed 2 bases, with 13 bases lying between them. Germline loops: CDR1 MDHEN, CDR2 SYDVKM. CDR3 in amino acids: CASSSPTDFTDTQYF. CDR3 DNA: TGTGCCAGCAGTTCGCCCACGGATTTCACAGATACGCAGTATTTT.

The chain is built from TRBV12-5 and TRBJ2-3; 11 bases agree with TRBD2. CDR1 is LGHNT and CDR2 is FRNRAP in the germline V gene. This CDR3 contains 15 residues. Losses at the gene ends were 8 bases for V and 5 bases for J; bases not matched to a gene: 9. The CDR3 region is CASPTLAGGLDTQYF. In DNA, the CDR3 is TGTGCTAGTCCGACTCTAGCGGGAGGATTAGATACGCAGTATTTT.

V gene TRBV9 combines with J gene TRBJ1-5; no reliable D call. The CDR3 covers 15 residues. The ends were cut back, 0 bases at V and 3 bases at J, with 10 bases in the middle. Germline CDR1 is SGDLS and CDR2 is YYNGEE. CDR3 residues: CASSVDSTINQPQHF. CDR3 coding DNA: TGTGCCAGCAGCGTAGATTCAACAATCAATCAGCCCCAGCATTTT.

The chain couples TRBV4-2 to TRBJ2-1; 7 nucleotides align to TRBD1. The CDR3 contains 16 residues. Germline V gene data show CDR1 as LGHNA and CDR2 as YNFKEQ. V dropped 1 base and J dropped 4; count of bases not matched to a gene: 7. This CDR3 is CASSQVLQGTYNEQFF. In nucleotides, the CDR3 is TGTGCCAGCAGCCAAGTTCTACAGGGGACATACAATGAGCAGTTCTTC.

The chain recombines TRBV6-5 with TRBJ1-2; 7 bases fit TRBD1. The CDR3 runs to 15 residues. Germline CDR1 MNHEY, CDR2 SVGAGI. V shed 4 bases, J shed 4 bases, and the junction held 9 bases outside the gene matches. CDR3 in amino acids: CASSSQGGVGYGYTF. In DNA form, the CDR3 reads TGTGCCAGCAGTTCACAAGGGGGCGTGGGCTATGGCTACACCTTC.

This clone appeared a few times. The V and J genes are TRBV9 and TRBJ1-2; tentatively, D is TRBD1 (5 bases). CDR1 is SGDLS and CDR2 is YYNGEE in the germline V gene. The length of the CDR3 is 13 residues. Between the trimmed V and J ends, which lost 0 bases and 8 bases, there was a span of 11 bases. In nucleotides, the CDR3 is TGTGCCAGCAGCGTAGGCAGGGATAGCGGCTACACCTTC. Its translation is CASSVGRDSGYTF.

This chain connects TRBV6-5 to TRBJ2-5; a possible D gene is TRBD1 (5 bases). Trimming removed 3 bases at V and 5 bases at J, with 10 bases between. The CDR3 spans 13 residues. CDR1 MNHEY and CDR2 SVGAGI come from the germline V gene. The CDR3 bases are TGTGCCAGCAGTTATCAGGGCTGGGAGACCCAGTACTTC. It is translated as CASSYQGWETQYF.

The chain links TRBV6-5 to TRBJ1-2; the D gene is possibly TRBD1 (5 bases). With 2 bases removed from V and 8 bases from J, the gap between germline ends came to 9 bases. The CDR3 is 12 residues long. Germline assignment: CDR1 MNHEY and CDR2 SVGAGI. CDR3 sequence reads: CASSYQGPGYTF. CDR3 sequence (DNA): TGTGCCAGCAGTTACCAGGGTCCCGGCTACACCTTC.

This chain joins TRBV5-8 and TRBJ1-2, with a weak D call TRBD1 (5 bases). With 2 bases removed from V and 4 bases from J, the gap between germline ends came to 12 bases. The CDR3 loop spans 14 amino acids. CDR1 is SGHTS and CDR2 is YDEGEE in the germline V gene. The CDR3 sequence is CASSFPTGVYGYTF. CDR3 nucleotides: TGTGCCAGCAGCTTTCCCACAGGAGTCTATGGCTACACCTTC.

The chain couples TRBV27 to TRBJ1-3; 9 bases fit TRBD1. V trimming: 3 bases; J trimming: 4 bases; junction bases outside the gene matches: 7. This CDR3 is 16 amino acids long. The germline gives CDR1 MNHEY, CDR2 SMNVEV (reference sequence). This CDR3 reads CASSFPGQGLGNTIYF. The DNA for the CDR3 is TGTGCCAGCAGTTTCCCGGGACAGGGTTTAGGAAACACCATATATTTT.

The genes are TRBV5-5 and TRBJ2-5; D remains ambiguous. Looked up from germline, CDR1 is SGHKS and CDR2 is YYEKEE (reference sequence). V lost 6 bases, J lost 3 bases, and 15 bases lay in between. This CDR3 spans 14 amino acids. CDR3 coding DNA: TGTGCCAGCAAGCTGCCACAGACAAAAGAGACCCAGTACTTC. Translating gives CASKLPQTKETQYF.

This chain connects TRBV19 to TRBJ2-3; D unclear. Deletions cut 6 bases from V and 2 bases from J, with 9 bases between. From germline, CDR1 is LNHDA and CDR2 SQIVND (reference sequence). The CDR3 runs 13 residues. CDR3 loop: CASRQAITDTQYF. The DNA for the CDR3 is TGTGCCAGTAGACAAGCCATCACAGATACGCAGTATTTT.

This chain joins TRBV29-1 and TRBJ1-2; D gene ambiguous. V was cut by 8 bases and J by 0 bases, with 10 bases left in between. From germline, CDR1 is SQVTM and CDR2 ANQGSEA. The CDR3 spans 12 residues. The CDR3, as DNA: TGCAGCTCTTATCTAACTAACTATGGCTACACCTTC. Its translation: CSSYLTNYGYTF. Full variable domain (outside the CDR3, taken from reference TRBV29-1 and TRBJ1-2): SAVISQKPSRDICQRGTSLTIQCQVDSQVTMMFWYRQQPGQSLTLIATANQGSEATYESGFVIDKFPISRPNLTFSTLTVSNMSPEDSSIYLCSSYLTNYGYTFGSGTRLTVV.

CDR3 protein: CASSRPGLTTYEQYF. The CDR3 DNA follows: TGTGCCAGCAGCCGACCGGGACTTACGACCTACGAGCAGTACTTC. The chain links TRBV28 to TRBJ2-7; the D gene is possibly TRBD2 (6 bases). V was pared by 6 bases and J by 2 bases, with 17 bases between. Germline lookup yields CDR1 MDHEN and CDR2 SYDVKM. The CDR3 has 15 amino acids.

The rearrangement joins TRBV19 to TRBJ2-1, with TRBD2 identical over 12 bases. V gave up 6 bases and J gave up 7 bases; unmatched junction bases: 4. Germline lookup yields CDR1 LNHDA and CDR2 SQIVND (reference sequence). This CDR3 has 14 residues. The CDR3 spells CASRQLAGGNEQFF. CDR3 bases: TGTGCCAGTAGGCAACTAGCGGGGGGTAATGAGCAGTTCTTC.

The gene calls are TRBV5-4 and TRBJ2-1; 11 bases agree with TRBD2. Germline-derived CDR1 and CDR2 are SGHNT and YYREEE (reference sequence). After removal of 1 base from V and 7 bases from J, the junction contained 4 bases not matched to a gene. This CDR3 comprises 15 residues. The CDR3 nucleotides are TGTGCCAGCAGCTTGTCTAGCGGGGGGTGGAATGAGCAGTTCTTC. It specifies CASSLSSGGWNEQFF.

The chain carries TRBV5-1 and TRBJ2-5; TRBD2 matches 14 bases. The CDR3 has 18 amino acids. CDR1 is SGHRS, CDR2 YFSETQ, per germline. Trimming removed 4 bases from V and 4 bases from J; junction bases left unmatched: 12. In DNA form, the CDR3 reads TGCGCCAGCAGCCGCAACTCTCCGGGACTAGCGGGAGTAGAGACCCAGTACTTC. Its protein is CASSRNSPGLAGVETQYF.

V is TRBV6-5 and J is TRBJ2-5; either TRBD1 or TRBD2 may fit D (5 bases each). Germline loops: CDR1 MNHEY, CDR2 SVGAGI. This CDR3 contains 12 residues. The germline V and J ends were trimmed by 6 bases and 8 bases, with 13 bases remaining between them. The CDR3 DNA reads as TGTGCCAGCAGCAGGGACCGCTATACCCAGTACTTC. This translates into CASSRDRYTQYF.

The chain uses TRBV28 and TRBJ1-3; TRBD1 is a possible D gene (5 bases). The germline V and J ends were trimmed by 6 bases and 1 base, with 13 bases remaining between them. CDR1 and CDR2 (germline): MDHEN, SYDVKM. The CDR3 consists of 15 residues. The CDR3 DNA follows: TGTGCCAGCAGATGGGGGAGCGAGTCTGGAAACACCATATATTTT. This encodes CASRWGSESGNTIYF. Supplemented by reference TRBV28 and TRBJ1-3, the full variable domain reads DVKVTQSSRYLVKRTGEKVFLECVQDMDHENMFWYRQDPGLGLRLIYFSYDVKMKEKGDIPEGYSVSREKKERFSLILESASTNQTSMYLCASRWGSESGNTIYFGEGSWLTVV.

V gene TRBV2 combines with J gene TRBJ2-7, with D tentatively TRBD1 (6 bases). This CDR3 has 17 residues. From germline, CDR1 is SNHLY and CDR2 FYNNEI. V dropped 8 bases and J dropped 1 base, with 24 bases sitting between them. The DNA for the CDR3 is TGTGCCAGCTACGGGGCAGCAGGGGCGTTAGTATCCTACGAGCAGTACTTC. Translating gives CASYGAAGALVSYEQYF.

CDR3 DNA sequence: TGTGCCAGCGCAGAAGTGGGGGGGCCCCGGGAGACCCAGTACTTC. Its protein is CASAEVGGPRETQYF. The chain links TRBV6-5 to TRBJ2-5; D perhaps matches TRBD2 (7 bases). The CDR3 sequence is 15 residues long. Germline assignment: CDR1 MNHEY and CDR2 SVGAGI. Between the trimmed V and J ends, which lost 8 bases and 5 bases, there was a span of 21 bases.

This chain links TRBV18 with TRBJ2-7; tentative D call: TRBD2 (7 bases). Trimming shortened V by 6 bases and J by 3 bases, and 30 bases separated the two germline ends. This CDR3 has 19 residues. Germline V CDR1 and CDR2: KGHSH, LQKENI. The chain's CDR3 is CASSQGRGSAGISYYEQYF. CDR3 nucleotides: TGTGCCAGCTCGCAGGGCAGGGGCTCAGCGGGGATCTCCTACTACGAGCAGTACTTC.

CDR3 sequence (DNA): TGCGCCAGCAGCTTGGTTAGGGAACCTTTACCAGCAAAAGGTTACGAGCAGTACTTC. Translated: CASSLVREPLPAKGYEQYF. This chain joins TRBV5-1 and TRBJ2-7, with D hard to call. From germline, CDR1 is SGHRS and CDR2 YFSETQ. V lost 0 bases and J lost 4, with 26 bases in between. There are 19 residues in the CDR3.

This chain uses TRBV10-1 with TRBJ2-2; the D is unclear. CDR1 is WNHNN and CDR2 is SYGVQD in the germline V gene (reference sequence). The CDR3 extends over 14 amino acids. V was cut by 0 bases and J by 6 bases, with 8 bases left in between. DNA of the CDR3: TGCGCCAGCAGTGAGTCGACGGGTCCCGGGGAGCTGTTTTTT. As protein: CASSESTGPGELFF.

The CDR3 loop is CAWSLRAGQIYEQYF. CDR3 nucleotide sequence: TGTGCCTGGAGTCTACGAGCGGGACAGATCTACGAGCAGTACTTC. This chain connects TRBV30 to TRBJ2-7, with D possibly being TRBD1 or TRBD2 (7 bases each). CDR3 length: 15 residues. V was cut by 2 bases and J by 3 bases, with 17 bases left in between. Germline CDR1 reads GTSNPN; CDR2 reads SVGIG (reference sequence).

This chain joins TRBV6-1 and TRBJ1-1, with D perhaps TRBD1 (6 bases). The CDR3 has 12 amino acids. Germline assignment: CDR1 MNHNS and CDR2 SASEGT. Trimming took 2 bases from V and 8 from J, leaving 9 bases between them. Here the CDR3 reads CASSEITGEAFF. The DNA for the CDR3 is TGTGCCAGCAGTGAAATAACAGGGGAAGCTTTCTTT.